A single T cell receptor (beta chain) is shown here with its context. Its antigen is as yet unknown. The junction differs from germline at one of its ends, possibly a read error. Constant-region priming of approximately 500 ng total RNA yielded TCR beta cDNA. Nested multiplex PCR, run for three rounds with slightly modified ARM-PCR, yielded TCR beta libraries. In the first two PCR rounds, TRBV1-TRBV30 forward primers were paired with a C-beta reverse primer, and each round lasted roughly 9 cycles. From the multiplex PCR reads, TCRdb called clonotypes with MiXCR, one entry per CDR3 protein. The repertoire holds 90,000 to 150,000 distinct CDR3 sequences, about 68% seen once, with 9.3% in the top ten. Per the germline V gene, CDR1 is MDHEN and CDR2 is SYDVKM. The CDR3 runs to 14 residues. This sample is part of a study of tumor-infiltrating lymphocytes in primary liver carcinoma. The study, taken as a whole, reports: A significantly higher top-250-clone fraction was found in tumors than in blood (p = 0.039). Among top clones, only about 7-25% appeared in all five tumor regions.

The tissue used was unsorted bulk material of roughly 17-33 mg. RNA and DNA were co-extracted from it with the AllPrep DNA/RNA mini kit. Chronic HBV infection, which was untreated, was present in the patients. Tumors were each sampled at five separate regions. The rearrangement joins TRBV28 to TRBJ1-3; D gene unclear. The clonotype comes from a woman aged 55-70 years with primary liver carcinoma and hepatitis B virus infection. Sequencing input: liver tumor tissue from sampling region 1. Subset in this sample: tumor region T1, superior pole. The CDR3 region is CASSRRFSGNAIYF. CDR3 nucleotide sequence: TGTGCCAGCAGTCGTCGTTTCTCTGGAAACGCCATATATTTT.